This TCR beta chain emerged from a study of cytomegalovirus exposure and HLA in healthy donors. Overall study findings and caveats: Generally TCR sequences proved uncommon, though certain public TCRs appeared in numerous donors.

V lost 1 base and J 5 bases, leaving 11 bases between the germline ends. The CDR3 has 14 amino acids. Germline V gene data show CDR1 as MGHRA and CDR2 as YSYEKL. On this clone itself: Its specificity is unknown.

Assay: immunoSEQ multiplex PCR; the TCRdb copy retains only in-frame clones and omits some. The sample includes some 85,000 clones, about 95% of them seen just once. The material sequenced was PBMCs. J is TRBJ2-5 and V is TRBV4-1; perhaps TRBD2 as D (6 bases). This TCR came from a young woman in good health and CMV-seronegative. The CDR3 loop is CASSQGGSGETQYF. Written as DNA, the CDR3 is TGCGCCAGCAGCCAAGGCGGAAGCGGGGAGACCCAGTACTTC.